The source of this T cell receptor (beta chain) is a study of cytomegalovirus exposure and HLA in healthy donors (TCRdb year 2017). About the full investigation: An earlier analysis of roughly 500 of the donors reported approximately 300 Gb of sequence data and about 100 million unique TCR beta sequences from 150 million to 200 million T cells. An early release covering 550 to 700 HLA-typed donors comprised 250 to 350 gigabases of sequencing data and 85 million to 100 million unique TCR sequences. Among the roughly 400 genotyped donors, more than 70% belonged to the genetic ancestry cluster associated with self-reported Caucasian donors. The study aimed to test whether cataloging public T cell receptors could reveal signatures of past pathogen exposure. The T cell repertoires of about 700 subjects were profiled by immunosequencing and related to cytomegalovirus serostatus. Besides the first cohort of roughly 640 subjects, a separate validation cohort made up of 120 different subjects was used. High-throughput TCR immunosequencing, statistical association of individual TCRs with disease status, and machine learning were combined to predict cytomegalovirus infection status. A later analysis re-analyzed previously published TCR beta repertoires from hundreds of donors and added high-resolution HLA genotyping to study TCR occurrence patterns. In the later analysis, no new phenotypic data were used to find candidate immune exposures; instead, reliance was placed on TCR beta sequences and their occurrence across donors. To decide whether each TCR beta V gene segment behaved as functional or pseudogenic, an earlier analysis of some 600 of the donors relied on high-throughput TCR beta sequencing. Alongside the repertoire data, information on donor age, sex, ethnicity and CMV serostatus was compiled. In a later genetic analysis, genome-wide SNP genotypes for 398 of the 666 donors were used, and that subset was treated as a discovery cohort. Every repertoire in the discovery cohort had been generated on one and the same sequencing platform. Class I and class II HLA loci were covered by the typing at four-digit resolution. The number of typed donors differed by locus: roughly 629-630 for A, B, C, DRB1 and DQB1; 500 to 550 for DQA1; 600 to 610 for DPA1; and about 470 for DPB1. Because of strong linkage in the cohort, 5 or 6 DR-DQ haplotypes were treated as single units for association and clustering. On average, roughly 250,000 unique TCR beta nucleotide sequences were sequenced per donor among 398 genotyped donors of the cohort, with roughly a sixth of those sequences being non-productive. General study outcomes and caveats: Some IMGT-functional V segments, including TRBV6-2 and TRBV6-3, could not be distinguished by the 87-base-pair reads and were therefore excluded. Linkage disequilibrium might explain the correlated functional status among segregating V segments, but an unknown experimental factor could not be excluded. Presence/absence analyses assumed roughly uniform sequencing depth across donors, an assumption that may not hold. The classifier was reported to diagnose cytomegalovirus status with high specificity and sensitivity in both the original cohort and the validation cohort. A later genetic analysis reported fewer N-insertions in productive TCRs among donors in an Asian-associated ancestry cluster than the roughly 690-donor mean. A cluster of highly shared sequence variants was judged likely to represent a technical artifact of the sequencing pipeline. Broadly in line with IMGT annotations, most TCR beta V segments showed up in productive rearrangements about 87% or about 30% of the time in an earlier analysis of around 600 of the donors. Compared with equally common non-associated chains, HLA-associated TCR beta chains in a later analysis were more clonally expanded and had lower generation probabilities. At a false discovery rate of 0.05, a later analysis linked 16,951 TCR beta sequences to specific HLA alleles. According to a later analysis, TCR association rates differed among HLA loci, with DRB1 alleles showing the most associated TCRs and HLA-C alleles showing the fewest. Most TCR sequences were seen in very few donors, while some public TCRs were found in many individuals. The study listed 150 to 200 TCR beta chains as associated with cytomegalovirus. Assigning TCR associations to individual alleles was difficult when HLA alleles, especially DR and DQ, strongly co-occurred. In a later analysis, several top co-occurrence clusters were reported to appear linked to parvovirus B19, influenza, CMV and Epstein-Barr virus. A few of the identified cytomegalovirus-associated TCR beta chains were confirmed in vitro to be specific for cytomegalovirus antigens. About 17 rarely observed V segments, including chromosome 9 orphons, were excluded from the earlier analysis of just under 600 of the donors because counts were too low. A later analysis found that most CMV-associated TCR beta chains appeared HLA-restricted, with HLA associations seemingly driven largely by CMV exposure. In this cohort, only TCR beta chains were sequenced, and detectable features were limited by the absence of alpha or paired-chain data. Immune exposure information for the cohort was limited to CMV serostatus. The authors suggested that the approach could potentially be generalized to other disease states and immunological phenotypes. Because HLA typing was missing for some donors at each locus, association tests included only the typed subset. A further reported finding was that TCR beta sequences accurately predicted the HLA-A and HLA-B alleles for most subjects in the first cohort. In a later genetic analysis, a missense DCLRE1C variant was associated with V-gene and J-gene trimming of TCR beta chains, and the association was replicated in an independent cohort.

The cohort was made up of hundreds of healthy bone marrow donors. All cohort members were sampled while nominally healthy, although unrecorded immune exposures were likely present. The donor tested CMV seropositive, placing the donor among the 290 or so seropositive members of the cohort. A peripheral blood sample was provided by each donor, and peripheral blood mononuclear cells were used for TCR beta sequencing. Genomic DNA extraction from the blood cell samples was performed with the Qiagen DNeasy Blood Extraction Kit. Libraries were built with the immunoSEQ multiplex PCR assay. For the multiplex PCR, a mixture combining 60 forward primers for TCR Vbeta segments and 13 reverse primers for TCR Jbeta segments was used. Amplification of the CDR3 region of rearranged TCR beta genes was performed with a multiplex PCR assay on genomic DNA. The Illumina HiSeq System was used to sequence the amplified TCR beta libraries as 87-base-pair reads. As for the authors' bioinformatics: Across the 666 repertoires, a later analysis counted roughly 84 million unique TCR beta chains, 9.5 million to 13 million of which were shared by at least two donors. To remove PCR and sequencing errors, raw reads were error-corrected and collapsed into unique sequences using a nearest-neighbor algorithm that merged closely related sequences. Alignment of CDR3 sequences to IMGT reference sequences was used to assign V, D and J gene segments. For a sequence to be retained, at least a six-nucleotide match to both a V gene segment and a J gene segment was required. A rearrangement counted as productive if the CDR3 had no stop codons and remained in frame with V and J, and every other rearrangement counted as non-productive. CDR3 was defined by IMGT convention, running from the second conserved V-encoded cysteine to the conserved J-encoded phenylalanine. Sequences without an unambiguous match to a single V gene segment were excluded from the earlier analysis of 587 of the donors. In an earlier analysis of around 600 of the donors, V segments were called functional above 56.7% productive rearrangements and were called segregating when the between-donor standard deviation exceeded 5%. A statistical classification framework was built to diagnose cytomegalovirus status from the catalog of TCR beta chain sequences. In a later analysis, TCR nucleotide sequences were compared against IMGT/GENE-DB human TR gene sequences so that V and J genes could be assigned. A later analysis assigned CDR3 sequences and most-parsimonious VDJ recombination scenarios with the TCRdist pipeline. In a later analysis, every TCR beta chain was defined by the combination of its CDR3 amino acid sequence and its V-gene family, and reads without a unique V-gene family were dropped. A later analysis removed 600 or so highly shared, low-generation-probability nucleotide sequences to deal with suspected cross-contamination and a sequencing artifact. In a later analysis, a clonal expansion index for each public chain was calculated from normalized within-repertoire ranks of inferred template counts. Generation probabilities in a later analysis came from a VDJ recombination model fitted to out-of-frame rearrangements, and those results were checked against IGoR. In a later analysis, TCR-TCR, TCR-HLA and TCR-CMV co-occurrence was scored with hypergeometric tests, and a repertoire-size bias correction was applied to TCR pairs. False discovery rates were estimated in a later analysis by permuting HLA or CMV assignments 20 times. A later analysis grouped co-occurring TCRs with DBSCAN, adding TCRdist sequence similarity when clustering within HLA-allele-positive subsets. Repertoires with fewer than 30,000 or more than 120,000 public chains, plus five repertoires with anomalous nucleotide sharing, were excluded from co-occurrence clustering. Entries here come from immuneACCESS through TCRdb and include only in-frame sequences with V and J called. Some clones fail to appear in such tables; in the studies checked, an unresolved V gene covers under half of the shortfall, and the cause of the remainder is unknown. That table gives V, J and clone size, and the DNA gave D and trimming. For this sample the table gives more than 90,000 clones, of which 65% to 80% were detected only once. The ten largest account for approximately 6.4% of the sample.

As regards this clone: There is no known antigen for this receptor. Base qualities are not at hand, and no much larger clone is one base apart.

From the germline V gene, CDR1 is SGHTS and CDR2 is YDEGEE. The CDR3 spans 17 residues, from the cysteine through the phenylalanine. The kept DNA is CDR3 alone, 51 bases in frame from the first base. V loses 5 bases at its end and J loses 2 bases; junction bases beyond the gene matches: 10. This receptor chain uses TRBV5-8 and TRBJ2-1; TRBD2 agrees with 10 junctional bases. This receptor was identified in a man aged 35 to 55 in good health and CMV-seropositive. The specimen sequenced was PBMCs. The DNA sequence is as follows: TGTGCCAGCAGTAAAACCAGCGGGGGGGGAGCCTACAATGAGCAGTTCTTC. Its protein reads: CASSKTSGGGAYNEQFF.